These 5 T cell receptor beta chains share one sample of origin, sequenced in a study of siplizumab effects on memory and regulatory T cells. Assay: immunoSEQ multiplex PCR; the TCRdb copy retains only in-frame clones and omits some. The top ten hold roughly 0.16% of the sample, which has 100,000 or so clones, 75% to 95% seen once. The sequenced sample consisted of CD4+ T cells sorted from blood. Receptors originate from a human donor in good health.

V is TRBV6-5 and J is TRBJ2-5, with D possibly TRBD1 on 6 matching bases. CDR3 length equals 13 residues. Germline lookup yields CDR1 MNHEY and CDR2 SVGAGI. V gave up 2 bases and J gave up 2 bases, with 6 bases separating them. CDR3 in amino acids: CASSYQGQETQYF. The CDR3 region has the DNA TGTGCCAGCAGTTACCAGGGGCAAGAGACCCAGTACTTC.

The chain recombines TRBV9 with TRBJ2-5; possibly TRBD2 for D (5 bases). The J call may be incorrect, as the DNA end agrees better with TRBJ2-7. Germline lookup yields CDR1 SGDLS and CDR2 YYNGEE. CDR3 length: 16 residues. In DNA form, the CDR3 reads TGTGCCAGCAGCGTAGCGGGGAATCCATCTCAATACGAGCAGTACTTC. Translating it yields CASSVAGNPSQYEQYF.

V is TRBV7-6 and J is TRBJ2-7; weak D call: TRBD1 (6 bases). Germline CDR1 and CDR2: SGHVS and FNYEAQ. Trimming pared 1 base from V and 4 bases from J, leaving 17 bases between. This CDR3 region has 16 residues. CDR3 amino acids: CASSLGTGLRGYEQYF. CDR3 DNA sequence: TGTGCCAGCAGCTTAGGTACAGGGTTGCGAGGGTACGAGCAGTACTTC.

This clone was detected only once. The chain has TRBV9 and TRBJ1-2; TRBD1 is a possible D gene (5 bases). The germline V and J ends were trimmed by 0 bases and 7 bases, with 10 bases remaining between them. This CDR3 has 13 amino acids. Germline V gene lookup returns CDR1 SGDLS and CDR2 YYNGEE. The CDR3 sequence is CASSVVGERGYTF. CDR3 coding DNA: TGTGCCAGCAGCGTAGTGGGGGAACGTGGCTACACCTTC.

V and J are TRBV9 and TRBJ1-2; tentatively, D is TRBD1 (6 bases). The germline CDR1 and CDR2 sequences are SGDLS and YYNGEE. V was pared by 0 bases and J by 3 bases, with 9 bases between. The CDR3 is 14 residues long. CDR3 in DNA: TGTGCCAGCAGCGTAGACAGGGCTCACTATGGCTACACCTTC. This translates into CASSVDRAHYGYTF.